These 21 T cell receptor beta chains share one sample of origin, sequenced in a study of technical replicates of blood from several donors (dated 2017 in TCRdb). Library prep was done by the immunoSEQ multiplex PCR assay. TCRdb retrieved this table from immuneACCESS and kept in-frame rearrangements only. Not all clones are present; in checked studies, unresolved V genes account for under half, and no reason is known for the remainder. The table for this sample lists over 50,000 clones; around 97% of them were counted only once. Jointly, the top ten make up approximately 0.18% of the sample. Sequenced sample: T cells isolated from PBMCs. Receptors originate from a human donor in good health.

The chain recombines TRBV18 with TRBJ2-2, with TRBD1 matching over 7 bases. The germline CDR1 and CDR2 sequences are KGHSH and LQKENI. The CDR3 has 18 amino acids. V gave up 5 bases and J gave up 1 base; unmatched junction bases: 13. The CDR3 reads CASSGWRGTVKNTGELFF. The CDR3 DNA sequence: TGTGCCAGCTCAGGTTGGAGAGGGACAGTCAAGAACACCGGGGAGCTGTTTTTT.

The V call is TRBV5-1, the J call TRBJ2-7; no clear D. The CDR3 is 15 amino acids. V was trimmed by 0 bases and J by 0 bases, leaving 10 bases between them. Germline V gives CDR1 SGHRS, CDR2 YFSETQ. CDR3: CASSLAGGGSYEQYF. In DNA form, the CDR3 reads TGCGCCAGCAGCTTGGCCGGTGGCGGCTCCTACGAGCAGTACTTC.

The table lists this clone with a count of one. The chain uses TRBV9 and TRBJ2-1, with 7 positions matching TRBD1. J was trimmed by 9 bases and V by 6 bases; bases with no gene match: 9. The CDR3 sequence is 13 residues long. Per the germline V gene, CDR1 is SGDLS and CDR2 is YYNGEE. In DNA, the CDR3 is TGTGCCAGCACCCGAAACAGACAGGGTGAGCAGTTCTTC. Translating gives CASTRNRQGEQFF.

The rearrangement uses TRBV11-3 and TRBJ1-1; maybe TRBD1 (6 bases). From germline, CDR1 is SGHNT and CDR2 YENEEA. This CDR3 has 17 residues. Trimming cost V 4 bases and J 8 bases, with 26 bases left between them. The CDR3 loop is CASSSKYRVGTDEEAFF. CDR3 in DNA: TGTGCCAGCAGCTCCAAGTACAGGGTTGGGACGGACGAAGAAGCTTTCTTT.

This clone was seen once. The chain employs TRBV27 and TRBJ2-2; D unresolved. Germline V lookup: CDR1 MNHEY, CDR2 SMNVEV (reference sequence). The V end was cut by 5 bases, the J end by 2 bases, with 3 bases between. The CDR3 runs to 12 residues. CDR3 coding DNA: TGTGCCAGCAGTCATAACACCGGGGAGCTGTTTTTT. Translation gives CASSHNTGELFF.

This clone appeared a single time. The CDR3 spells CASSYSKGASGNTIYF. The CDR3 DNA sequence: TGTGCCAGCAGTTACTCGAAAGGGGCCTCTGGAAACACCATATATTTT. The V call is TRBV6-5, the J call TRBJ1-3, with D possibly TRBD1 on 5 matching bases. Germline CDR1 is MNHEY and CDR2 is SVGAGI. V lost 0 bases to trimming and J lost 0 bases, with 9 bases between them. This CDR3 is 16 amino acids long.

This clone has just one count. The chain has TRBV30 and TRBJ2-1, with TRBD2 as a possible D gene (6 bases). V lost 4 bases, J lost 8 bases, and 21 bases lay in between. Germline-derived CDR1 and CDR2 are GTSNPN and SVGIG (reference sequence). This CDR3 comprises 15 residues. The chain's CDR3 is CAWNLPDYFLDEQFF. The CDR3 bases are TGTGCCTGGAACTTGCCGGACTACTTTCTGGATGAGCAGTTCTTC. The full variable domain, its missing parts supplied by reference TRBV30 and TRBJ2-1, is SQTIHQWPATLVQPVGSPLSLECTVEGTSNPNLYWYRQAAGRGLQLLFYSVGIGQISSEVPQNLSASRPQDRQFILSSKKLLLSDSGFYLCAWNLPDYFLDEQFFGPGTRLTVL.

The chain recombines TRBV19 with TRBJ1-6; tentatively, D is TRBD1 (6 bases). CDR3 length: 17 residues. V was shortened by 3 bases and J by 9 bases, with 21 bases between the two germline ends. The germline V gene encodes CDR1 LNHDA and CDR2 SQIVND (reference sequence). CDR3 amino acids: CASSMGYRVKPSSPLHF. The CDR3, as DNA: TGTGCCAGTAGTATGGGTTACAGGGTAAAACCAAGTTCACCCCTCCACTTT.

The gene calls are TRBV27 and TRBJ2-1; D remains ambiguous. The V gene's germline CDR1 is MNHEY and CDR2 SMNVEV (reference sequence). Trimming shortened V by 5 bases and J by 4 bases, and 9 bases separated the two germline ends. CDR3 length: 13 amino acids. The CDR3 DNA is TGTGCCAGCAGTGTGGCTCTTTACAATGAGCAGTTCTTC. As protein: CASSVALYNEQFF.

The rearrangement uses TRBV6-5 and TRBJ1-2; D is unresolved. CDR3 length equals 15 residues. Trimming removed 0 bases at V and 5 bases at J, with 13 bases between. Germline CDR1 reads MNHEY; CDR2 reads SVGAGI. CDR3 sequence (DNA): TGTGCCAGCAGTTACTCAGGAGCAGGAGGATATGGCTACACCTTC. It codes for CASSYSGAGGYGYTF.

The chain recombines TRBV5-6 with TRBJ2-7; TRBD2 is a possible D gene (7 bases). The CDR3 totals 12 residues. CDR1 SGHDT and CDR2 YYEEEE come from the germline V gene. V gave up 4 bases and J gave up 6 bases, with 11 bases separating them. Here the CDR3 reads CASSLGGLEQYF. CDR3 DNA: TGTGCCAGCAGCCTCGGGGGGCTCGAGCAGTACTTC. The full variable domain, its missing parts supplied by reference TRBV5-6 and TRBJ2-7, is DAGVTQSPTHLIKTRGQQVTLRCSPKSGHDTVSWYQQALGQGPQFIFQYYEEEERQRGNFPDRFSGHQFPNYSSELNVNALLLGDSALYLCASSLGGLEQYFGPGTRLTVT.

The genes are TRBV11-3 and TRBJ2-6; no definite D call. This CDR3 is 14 amino acids long. From germline, CDR1 is SGHNT and CDR2 YENEEA. Trimming left V 4 bases short and J 4 bases short, with 8 bases between. CDR3 DNA sequence: TGTGCCAGCAGCTCGGGTGACGGGGCCAACGTCCTGACTTTC. Translation: CASSSGDGANVLTF.

The CDR3 spells CASSITGGNQPQHF. CDR3 bases: TGTGCCAGTAGTATTACAGGGGGTAATCAGCCCCAGCATTTT. The chain is built from TRBV19 and TRBJ1-5, with TRBD1 identical over 8 bases. The ends lost 3 bases at V and 4 bases at J; junction bases unmatched: 2. Germline CDR1 is LNHDA and CDR2 is SQIVND (reference sequence). This CDR3 spans 14 amino acids.

The J gene is TRBJ1-6, the V gene TRBV13, with 7 bases lining up with TRBD1. CDR3 length equals 16 residues. V shed 4 bases, J shed 0 bases, and the junction held 3 bases outside the gene matches. Germline V gives CDR1 PRHDT, CDR2 FYEKMQ (reference sequence). CDR3 sequence reads: CASSSQGSSYNSPLHF. The CDR3 nucleotides read TGTGCCAGCAGCTCACAGGGGAGCTCCTATAATTCACCCCTCCACTTT.

The chain combines TRBV5-1 with TRBJ1-3; D is unclear. V was clipped by 4 bases and J by 4 bases, with 9 bases between them. Germline CDR1 SGHRS, CDR2 YFSETQ. The CDR3 has 13 residues. CDR3 in amino acids: CASSLGLGNTIYF. DNA for the CDR3: TGCGCCAGCAGCCTCGGACTCGGAAACACCATATATTTT. Full variable domain (remainder filled in from reference TRBV5-1 and TRBJ1-3): KAGVTQTPRYLIKTRGQQVTLSCSPISGHRSVSWYQQTPGQGLQFLFEYFSETQRNKGNFPGRFSGRQFSNSRSEMNVSTLELGDSALYLCASSLGLGNTIYFGEGSWLTVV.

The chain carries TRBV5-1 and TRBJ1-4; weak D call: TRBD1 (6 bases). CDR3 size: 16 residues. Between the trimmed V and J ends, which lost 2 bases and 3 bases, there was a span of 14 bases. In germline, CDR1 is SGHRS, CDR2 YFSETQ. The CDR3 DNA reads as TGCGCCAGCAGCTTTGTTTTACAGGGCCCTAATGAAAAACTGTTTTTT. Its translation: CASSFVLQGPNEKLFF.

The chain joins TRBV7-9 to TRBJ1-4, with TRBD1 matching 12 bases. Germline V gene data show CDR1 as SEHNR and CDR2 as FQNEAQ (reference sequence). The ends lost 2 bases at V and 8 bases at J; junction bases unmatched: 6. The CDR3 sequence is 16 residues long. In DNA, the CDR3 is TGTGCCAGCAGCTTACCCTCCGGGACAGGGGGCGAAAAACTGTTTTTT. Translating it yields CASSLPSGTGGEKLFF.

This chain uses TRBV7-3 with TRBJ2-3; 10 nucleotides line up with TRBD2. This CDR3 is 19 amino acids long. V trimming: 1 base; J trimming: 0 bases; junction bases outside the gene matches: 10. CDR1 and CDR2 from the germline V gene are SGHTA and FQGTGA. The CDR3 is CASSLNLLAGEQSTDTQYF. CDR3 DNA sequence: TGTGCCAGCAGCTTAAATCTGCTAGCGGGGGAACAAAGCACAGATACGCAGTATTTT.

The chain links TRBV2 to TRBJ1-6, with D unclear. Trimming pared 3 bases from V and 8 bases from J, leaving 8 bases between. Germline CDR1 and CDR2: SNHLY and FYNNEI. The CDR3 extends over 13 amino acids. The chain's CDR3 is CASSDSLYSPLHF. For the CDR3, the DNA is TGTGCCAGCAGTGACAGTTTATATTCACCCCTCCACTTT. Supplemented by reference TRBV2 and TRBJ1-6, the full variable domain reads EPEVTQTPSHQVTQMGQEVILRCVPISNHLYFYWYRQILGQKVEFLVSFYNNEISEKSEIFDDQFSVERPDGSNFTLKIRSTKLEDSAMYFCASSDSLYSPLHFGNGTRLTVT.

The CDR3 DNA sequence: TGCGCCAGCAGGTTACTAGCGGGAGAGTGGAATGAGCAGTTCTTC. This translates into CASRLLAGEWNEQFF. The V gene is TRBV5-1, the J gene TRBJ2-1; TRBD2 matches at 11 bases. V lost 5 bases to trimming and J lost 7 bases; unmatched junction nucleotides: 8. CDR1 and CDR2 from the germline V gene are SGHRS and YFSETQ. This CDR3 is built from 15 residues.

V gene TRBV18 combines with J gene TRBJ1-2, with TRBD1 matching 12 bases. The junction had 15 bases not matched to a gene; V was cut back by 6 bases and J by 7 bases. There are 17 residues in the CDR3. From germline, CDR1 is KGHSH and CDR2 LQKENI. The CDR3 bases are TGTGCCAGCTCTCCCCTTTCGGGACAGGGGGCGCCTTTTGGCTACACCTTC. Translated, it gives CASSPLSGQGAPFGYTF.